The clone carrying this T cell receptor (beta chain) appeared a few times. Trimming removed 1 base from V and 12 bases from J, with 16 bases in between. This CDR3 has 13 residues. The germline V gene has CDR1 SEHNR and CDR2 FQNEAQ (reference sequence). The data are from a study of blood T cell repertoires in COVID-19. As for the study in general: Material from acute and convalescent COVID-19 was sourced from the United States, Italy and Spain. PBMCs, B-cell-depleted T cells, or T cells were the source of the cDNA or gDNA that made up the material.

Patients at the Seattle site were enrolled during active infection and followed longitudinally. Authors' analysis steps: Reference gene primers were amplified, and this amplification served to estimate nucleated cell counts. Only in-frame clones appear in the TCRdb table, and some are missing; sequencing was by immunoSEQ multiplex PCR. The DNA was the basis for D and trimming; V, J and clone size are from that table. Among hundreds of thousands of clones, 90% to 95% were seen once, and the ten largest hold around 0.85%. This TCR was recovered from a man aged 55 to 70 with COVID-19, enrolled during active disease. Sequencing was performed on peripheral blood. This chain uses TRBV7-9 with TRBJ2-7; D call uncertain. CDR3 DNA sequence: TGTGCCAGCAGCTTAGGGAGTTCGAGGTCCTCGTACTTC. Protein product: CASSLGSSRSSYF.